These 5 T cell receptor beta chains were all obtained from the same sample, sequenced in a study of cytomegalovirus exposure and HLA in healthy donors. The PCR was carried out with 60 Vbeta primers and 13 Jbeta primers. The method was immunoSEQ multiplex PCR; TCRdb's version includes in-frame clones alone and lacks a portion of them. The sample carries about 150,000 clones, around 79% recorded once. The sequencing sample was made of PBMCs. These receptors were taken from a man younger than 35 in good health and CMV-seronegative.

The V and J genes are TRBV19 and TRBJ1-3, with unresolved D. Germline CDR1 LNHDA, CDR2 SQIVND (reference sequence). The CDR3 has 16 residues. V gave up 7 bases and J gave up 0 bases, with 16 bases separating them. The CDR3 sequence: CASTLQYGSSGNTIYF. For the CDR3, the DNA is TGTGCCAGTACCCTCCAGTACGGGAGCTCTGGAAACACCATATATTTT.

The rearrangement links TRBV14 to TRBJ1-1; D uncertain. The CDR3 has 17 amino acids. V shed 0 bases and J shed 0 bases, with 14 bases lying between them. CDR1 is SGHDN, CDR2 FVKESK, per germline. As DNA, the CDR3 is TGTGCCAGCAGCCAAGAACAGCTGGCAGCCTTGAACACTGAAGCTTTCTTT. This translates into CASSQEQLAALNTEAFF.

The V call is TRBV21-1, the J call TRBJ2-7; whether TRBD1, the table's D call, matches the DNA was not checked. TRBV21-1 is assigned pseudogene status. The CDR3 runs 16 residues. The CDR3 sequence is CASSKGSGTGKYEQYF. CDR3 sequence (DNA): TGTGCCAGCAGCAAAGGATCCGGGACAGGGAAGTACGAGCAGTACTTC.

Note on this clone: An end of the junction differs from the germline gene, which may be a read error. The J gene is TRBJ2-5, the V gene TRBV28; 14 positions agree with TRBD2. Germline V CDR1 and CDR2: MDHEN, SYDVKM. The CDR3 is 16 residues long. For the CDR3, the DNA is TGTGCCAGCAGTTCGGGACTAGCGGGAGTCCAACAGACCCAGTACTTC. Translation: CASSSGLAGVQQTQYF.

This clone was seen a handful of times. The J gene is TRBJ2-4, the V gene TRBV5-4, with D possibly TRBD1 on 6 matching bases. Germline-derived CDR1 and CDR2 are SGHNT and YYREEE (reference sequence). Trimming took 4 bases from V and 0 from J, leaving 17 bases between them. The CDR3 is made up of 17 amino acids. In DNA form, the CDR3 reads TGTGCCAGCAGCCCCCTTTTTGGACAGTTAGCCAAAAACATTCAGTACTTC. This codes for CASSPLFGQLAKNIQYF. Full variable domain (outside the CDR3, taken from reference TRBV5-4 and TRBJ2-4): ETGVTQSPTHLIKTRGQQVTLRCSSQSGHNTVSWYQQALGQGPQFIFQYYREEENGRGNFPPRFSGLQFPNYSSELNVNALELDDSALYLCASSPLFGQLAKNIQYFGAGTRLSVL.